The present TCR beta chain was sequenced within a study of blood T cells in healthy people across ages. Study findings and constraints: Long-lived donors carried more naive CD4+ cells and greater diversity than aged donors. Older age went with lower TCR beta diversity per million T cells, in a roughly linear way.

The V end was cut by 5 bases, the J end by 2 bases, with 22 bases between. The CDR3 extends over 18 amino acids. There were healthy Caucasian individuals from Russia, aged about 6 to 100, serving as donors. Comments on this clonotype: The antigen is not known.

The authors ran a second PCR of 7 to 11 cycles using a sample-barcoded 5' primer and a J-beta primer mix. Each single sample gave us at least 2.5 million CDR3-containing paired-end reads. MiXCR, run by TCRdb on the 5' RACE reads, gives a single entry per CDR3 protein. The sample has about 1 million distinct CDR3 sequences; around 45% are singletons. The V gene is TRBV12-3 or TRBV12-4, the J gene TRBJ2-1; D is tentatively TRBD1 or TRBD2 (5 bases each). Sequencing input: blood. The TCR originated in a woman aged 60-75 years in good health. The CDR3 here is CASSGGPAIKNPYNEQFF. For the CDR3, the DNA is TGTGCCAGCAGTGGGGGTCCCGCTATAAAAAACCCCTACAATGAGCAGTTCTTC.